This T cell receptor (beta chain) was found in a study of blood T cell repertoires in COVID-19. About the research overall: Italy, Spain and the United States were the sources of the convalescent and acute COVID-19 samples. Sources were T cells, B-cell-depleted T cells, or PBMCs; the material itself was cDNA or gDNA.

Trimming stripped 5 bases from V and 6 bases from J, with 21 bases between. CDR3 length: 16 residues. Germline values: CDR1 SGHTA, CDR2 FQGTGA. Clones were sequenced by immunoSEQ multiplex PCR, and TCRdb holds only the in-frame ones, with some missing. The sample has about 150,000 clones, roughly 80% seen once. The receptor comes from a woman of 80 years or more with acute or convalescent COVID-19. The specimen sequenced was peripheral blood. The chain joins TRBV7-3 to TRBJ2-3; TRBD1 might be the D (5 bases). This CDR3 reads CASSPLSGSTRDTQYF. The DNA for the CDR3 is TGTGCCAGCAGCCCCCTATCAGGGTCCACACGGGATACGCAGTATTTT.